The 5 T cell receptor beta chains reported below all come from one sample, sequenced in a study of human T cells and chemical hapten exposure. The starting material, unfractionated whole blood, was used for total RNA extraction. TCRdb itself ran the 5' RACE reads through MiXCR, one entry per CDR3 protein. The sample has around 82,000 distinct CDR3 sequences; 6.5% to 8.5% are singletons. Receptor source: a male donor in good health.

This clonotype was seen a handful of times. The CDR3 is CASSSRQGWNEQFF. CDR3 nucleotides: TGTGCCAGCAGTTCACGACAGGGATGGAATGAGCAGTTCTTC. The chain couples TRBV27 to TRBJ2-1; TRBD1 aligns across 7 bases. The CDR3 loop spans 14 amino acids. With V trimmed by 4 bases and J by 7 bases, 7 bases remained unmatched. Germline values: CDR1 MNHEY, CDR2 SMNVEV (reference sequence).

In its sample, this clonotype was seen many times. The J gene is TRBJ2-1, the V gene TRBV14; D ambiguous. The germline gives CDR1 SGHDN, CDR2 FVKESK. This CDR3 comprises 14 residues. V was pared by 2 bases and J by 6 bases, with 11 bases between. The CDR3 reads CASSQTTIFNEQFF. The CDR3 nucleotides are TGTGCCAGCAGCCAAACCACCATTTTCAATGAGCAGTTCTTC.

This clonotype was detected many times. The rearrangement joins TRBV2 to TRBJ1-3; D unresolved. Germline V gene data show CDR1 as SNHLY and CDR2 as FYNNEI. The CDR3 covers 15 residues. Trimming pared 6 bases from V and 0 bases from J, leaving 12 bases between. CDR3: CASRKRRSSGNTIYF. CDR3 in DNA: TGTGCCAGCAGAAAACGGAGGAGCTCTGGAAACACCATATATTTT.

This clonotype was observed at least ten times. The rearrangement uses TRBV7-9 and TRBJ2-2; D is uncertain. Germline values: CDR1 SEHNR, CDR2 FQNEAQ (reference sequence). The CDR3 totals 14 residues. Trimming removed 4 bases from V and 5 bases from J, with 11 bases in between. The CDR3 sequence is CASSYGGKTGELFF. In DNA form, the CDR3 reads TGTGCCAGCAGCTACGGTGGGAAAACCGGGGAGCTGTTTTTT.

This clonotype was counted ten times or more. The V call is TRBV4-2, the J call TRBJ1-1, with TRBD1 identical over 8 bases. This CDR3 region has 16 residues. Germline trimming cut 5 bases from V and 3 bases from J; bases unmatched to any gene: 11. Germline CDR1 reads LGHNA; CDR2 reads YNFKEQ. This chain's CDR3 is CASSSGGVRGDTEAFF. CDR3 DNA: TGTGCCAGCAGCTCAGGGGGCGTCCGGGGCGACACTGAAGCTTTCTTT.